The 30 T cell receptor beta chains in this list originate from one sample, sequenced in a study of early T cells in non-severe SARS-CoV-2 infection. MiXCR, run by TCRdb on the 5' RACE reads, gives a single entry per CDR3 protein. The table has around 26,000 distinct CDR3 sequences, roughly 4.1% seen once. Material for sequencing was whole blood. The receptors were gathered from an adult who was a healthcare worker with PCR-confirmed SARS-CoV-2 infection or an uninfected control (not recorded which).

Many counts were recorded for this clonotype. The chain combines TRBV5-6 with TRBJ2-7; 7 bases line up with TRBD1. The V and J ends lost 4 bases and 2 bases, in that order; junction bases with no gene match: 9. Germline CDR1 is SGHDT and CDR2 is YYEEEE. The CDR3 length is 15 residues. Written as DNA, the CDR3 is TGTGCCAGCAGCCGCCCCGGGACAGTTGCCTACGAGCAGTACTTC. It specifies CASSRPGTVAYEQYF.

This clonotype was recorded many times. The J gene is TRBJ1-5, the V gene TRBV7-2; TRBD1 matches 8 bases. Germline assignment: CDR1 SGHTA and CDR2 FQGNSA. There are 18 residues in the CDR3. Germline trimming cut 5 bases from V and 2 bases from J; bases unmatched to any gene: 14. CDR3 coding DNA: TGTGCCAGCAGCACTACAGACCCCGGACAGGGTGGCAATCAGCCCCAGCATTTT. It translates to CASSTTDPGQGGNQPQHF.

This clonotype has at least ten counts. The V call is TRBV5-6, the J call TRBJ2-5, with D possibly TRBD1 on 5 matching bases. V dropped 0 bases and J dropped 5 bases, with 11 bases sitting between them. Germline V lookup: CDR1 SGHDT, CDR2 YYEEEE. The CDR3 sequence is 14 residues long. The CDR3, as DNA: TGTGCCAGCAGCTTGGTAGGGGCCGGCGAGACCCAGTACTTC. Protein product: CASSLVGAGETQYF.

This clonotype was recorded at least ten times. The CDR3 region has the DNA TGTGCCAGCCAGTGGCTTAATACGCAGTATTTT. Its protein is CASQWLNTQYF. The rearrangement links TRBV2 to TRBJ2-3, with D uncertain. Deletions cut 8 bases from V and 7 bases from J, with 10 bases between. This CDR3 spans 11 amino acids. Germline V CDR1 and CDR2: SNHLY, FYNNEI.

This clonotype was seen ten or more times. V usage is TRBV4-3 and J usage is TRBJ2-4; 8 bases are a match to TRBD1. The germline V gene encodes CDR1 LGHNA and CDR2 YSLEER. The CDR3 loop spans 15 amino acids. J lost 8 bases, V lost 5 bases, and 11 bases had no gene match. This CDR3 reads CASSLTGDALDIQYF. The DNA of the CDR3 is TGCGCCAGCAGCTTGACAGGGGACGCCCTCGACATTCAGTACTTC.

This clonotype was recorded many times. CDR3 nucleotide sequence: TGTGCCAGCAGTTTAGTGGGACCGGCGGTTGGGGAAGCTTTCTTT. Encoded protein: CASSLVGPAVGEAFF. J is TRBJ1-1 and V is TRBV12-3 or TRBV12-4, with D possibly being TRBD1 (5 bases). V shed 1 base and J shed 8 bases, with 17 bases lying between them. This CDR3 contains 15 residues.

This clonotype is termed medium-sized. The J gene is TRBJ2-5, the V gene TRBV19, with 9 bases matching TRBD1. From germline, CDR1 is LNHDA and CDR2 SQIVND (reference sequence). CDR3 length: 15 amino acids. V was clipped by 5 bases and J by 5 bases; unmatched bases: 9. The CDR3 region has the DNA TGTGCCAGTAGTGCAGGGACAGGGCTCCGGGAGACCCAGTACTTC. This gives the protein CASSAGTGLRETQYF. Filled out from reference TRBV19 and TRBJ2-5, the complete variable domain reads DGGITQSPKYLFRKEGQNVTLSCEQNLNHDAMYWYRQDPGQGLRLIYYSQIVNDFQKGDIAEGYSVSREKKESFPLTVTSAQKNPTAFYLCASSAGTGLRETQYFGPGTRLLVL.

This clonotype was detected ten times or more. The chain joins TRBV20-1 to TRBJ1-6; the D gene is possibly TRBD1 (6 bases). The V gene lost 5 bases and the J gene lost 13 bases, with 18 bases spanning the gap. Germline V gene data show CDR1 as DFQATT and CDR2 as SNEGSKA (reference sequence). The CDR3 runs 13 residues. The CDR3, as DNA: TGCAGTGCTGGGGGGAACGGTCAGGGGCCCCTCCACTTT. It is translated as CSAGGNGQGPLHF.

Concerning this clonotype itself: A read error may explain this, as a much larger clone is one base away. This rearrangement joins TRBV18 to TRBJ2-1; D is uncertain. This CDR3 is 13 amino acids long. CDR1 KGHSH and CDR2 LQKENI come from the germline V gene. Trimming shortened V by 6 bases and J by 12 bases, and 18 bases separated the two germline ends. CDR3 loop: CASSPPEPVMQFF. The CDR3 DNA follows: TGTGCCAGCTCCCCCCCTGAGCCGGTGATGCAGTTCTTC.

This clonotype was seen at least ten times. The rearrangement uses TRBV6-5 and TRBJ2-2; D unresolved. V lost 6 bases and J lost 4, with 6 bases in between. The length of the CDR3 is 12 residues. Per the germline V gene, CDR1 is MNHEY and CDR2 is SVGAGI. CDR3 DNA: TGTGCCAGCAGGGATGTCACCGGGGAGCTGTTTTTT. It specifies CASRDVTGELFF.

This clonotype was counted many times. V is TRBV28 and J is TRBJ2-2, with D possibly called TRBD1 or TRBD2 (5 bases each). V was clipped by 3 bases and J by 2 bases, with 16 bases between them. The CDR3 covers 17 residues. Per the germline V gene, CDR1 is MDHEN and CDR2 is SYDVKM. The CDR3 loop is CASSFTGTEINTGELFF. The CDR3 DNA reads TGTGCCAGCAGTTTCACCGGGACCGAGATTAACACCGGGGAGCTGTTTTTT.

This clonotype was observed many times. The V and J genes are TRBV16 and TRBJ1-2; possibly TRBD1 for D (6 bases). V lost 1 base to trimming and J lost 4 bases, with 16 bases between them. The CDR3 is made up of 16 amino acids. The germline V gene encodes CDR1 KGHSY and CDR2 FQNENV. Written as DNA, the CDR3 is TGTGCCAGCAGCCAATTAGCAGGGGTCATCGGCTATGGCTACACCTTC. It specifies CASSQLAGVIGYGYTF.

This clonotype was counted ten times or more. The chain carries TRBV12-5 and TRBJ2-7; the match to TRBD1 covers 9 bases. In germline, CDR1 is LGHNT, CDR2 FRNRAP. The V segment lost 4 bases and the J segment 6 bases; nucleotides outside the gene matches: 7. The CDR3 is 14 amino acids. CDR3 in DNA: TGTGCTAGTGGTTCCGGGACAGGGCTGAGCGAGCAGTACTTC. Amino acid sequence: CASGSGTGLSEQYF.

This clonotype was observed many times. The V gene is TRBV30, the J gene TRBJ1-1; TRBD1 matches 7 bases. The V and J ends lost 8 bases and 3 bases, in that order; junction bases with no gene match: 12. This CDR3 has 14 amino acids. Germline V gene sequence: CDR1 GTSNPN, CDR2 SVGIG (reference sequence). The CDR3 nucleotides are TGTGCCGGACAGACAGGGATGGGGGACACTGAAGCTTTCTTT. Protein sequence: CAGQTGMGDTEAFF. Complete variable domain (other parts from reference TRBV30 and TRBJ1-1): SQTIHQWPATLVQPVGSPLSLECTVEGTSNPNLYWYRQAAGRGLQLLFYSVGIGQISSEVPQNLSASRPQDRQFILSSKKLLLSDSGFYLCAGQTGMGDTEAFFGQGTRLTVV.

This clonotype was seen many times. This chain connects TRBV5-4 to TRBJ2-1; TRBD2 matches 8 bases. The CDR3 covers 16 residues. The ends lost 0 bases at V and 2 bases at J; junction bases unmatched: 4. Germline V lookup: CDR1 SGHNT, CDR2 YYREEE (reference sequence). The CDR3 region has the DNA TGTGCCAGCAGCTTGGGCGGGGGGCGAACCTACAATGAGCAGTTCTTC. Protein: CASSLGGGRTYNEQFF.

This clonotype was detected many times. The chain uses TRBV10-3 and TRBJ2-7, with D possibly TRBD2 on 5 matching bases. The V end lost 2 bases, the J end lost 0 bases, and 11 bases lay between the germline ends. The CDR3 has 15 residues. Looked up from germline, CDR1 is ENHRY and CDR2 is SYGVKD. CDR3 residues: CAISEISARSYEQYF. As DNA, the CDR3 is TGTGCCATCAGTGAGATTAGCGCCCGCTCCTACGAGCAGTACTTC.

This sequence joins TRBV6-2 or TRBV6-3 and TRBJ2-1; D possibly matches TRBD1 or TRBD2 (5 bases each). Germline loops: CDR1 MNHEY, CDR2 SVGEGT. CDR3 length: 12 residues. Trimming pared 4 bases from V and 5 bases from J, leaving 6 bases between. The CDR3 protein is CASSWGNNEQFF. CDR3 sequence (DNA): TGTGCCAGCAGTTGGGGGAACAATGAGCAGTTCTTC.

At least ten counts were recorded for this clonotype. The chain recombines TRBV6-2 or TRBV6-3 with TRBJ2-4; D could derive from TRBD1 or TRBD2 (7 bases each). The CDR3 totals 14 residues. Trimming took 7 bases from V and 6 from J, leaving 16 bases between them. Germline loops: CDR1 MNHEY, CDR2 SVGEGT. This CDR3 is CASTPTGRGNIQYF. CDR3 nucleotides: TGTGCCAGCACCCCGACAGGGAGGGGAAACATTCAGTACTTC.

This clonotype was recorded at least ten times. V gene TRBV6-7 combines with J gene TRBJ1-5; 7 nucleotides match TRBD1. TRBV6-7 is an ORF for which the function is uncertain. CDR3 size: 15 residues. V trimming: 6 bases; J trimming: 3 bases; junction bases outside the gene matches: 8. The CDR3 protein is CASRYPTGINQPQHF. For the CDR3, the DNA is TGTGCCAGCAGGTACCCGACAGGGATCAATCAGCCCCAGCATTTT.

The genes are TRBV3-1 and TRBJ2-2, with 15 bases aligning to TRBD2. Trimming removed 3 bases from V and 0 bases from J; junction bases left unmatched: 11. The length of the CDR3 is 21 residues. The germline V gene encodes CDR1 LGHDT and CDR2 YNNKEL (reference sequence). The CDR3 protein is CASSQYPGLAGGLTNTGELFF. Written as DNA, the CDR3 is TGTGCCAGCAGCCAGTATCCGGGACTAGCGGGGGGCCTAACGAACACCGGGGAGCTGTTTTTT.

By share, this clonotype ranks as medium-sized. The chain is built from TRBV28 and TRBJ1-2; D unclear. The germline CDR1 and CDR2 sequences are MDHEN and SYDVKM. The V and J ends lost 7 bases and 4 bases respectively, with 16 bases between them. The CDR3 has 14 residues. The DNA of the CDR3 is TGTGCCAGCACTAGACGACGGACGGTCTATGGCTACACCTTC. Translated, it gives CASTRRRTVYGYTF.

The V gene is TRBV20-1, the J gene TRBJ2-1, with unresolved D. The germline V gene has CDR1 DFQATT and CDR2 SNEGSKA (reference sequence). The CDR3 extends over 14 amino acids. V shed 0 bases and J shed 5 bases, with 11 bases lying between them. Written as DNA, the CDR3 is TGCAGTGCTAGAGATCACGGAACCAACAATGAGCAGTTCTTC. This translates into CSARDHGTNNEQFF.

In its sample, this clonotype was seen many times. The rearrangement uses TRBV20-1 and TRBJ2-1; 9 nucleotides match TRBD2. The trim removed 7 bases at V and 4 bases at J, leaving 5 bases unmatched. The germline CDR1 and CDR2 sequences are DFQATT and SNEGSKA (reference sequence). This CDR3 has 13 residues. The CDR3 sequence is CSEERGEYNEQFF. The DNA for the CDR3 is TGCAGTGAGGAGCGGGGGGAATACAATGAGCAGTTCTTC.

This clonotype has at least ten counts. The V gene is TRBV2, the J gene TRBJ1-5; no clear D. CDR3 length: 12 residues. Trimming shortened V by 8 bases and J by 5 bases, and 10 bases separated the two germline ends. The V gene's germline CDR1 is SNHLY and CDR2 FYNNEI. CDR3 bases: TGTGCCAGCCGACCGGGAGATCAGCCCCAGCATTTT. Residues: CASRPGDQPQHF.

The chain employs TRBV6-5 and TRBJ1-2; D gene uncertain. V gave up 7 bases and J gave up 6 bases, with 12 bases separating them. Germline-derived CDR1 and CDR2 are MNHEY and SVGAGI. The CDR3 contains 12 residues. In DNA, the CDR3 is TGTGCCAGCACCGGGGTTTCAAATGGCTACACCTTC. Translation: CASTGVSNGYTF.

Ten or more counts support this clonotype. The V gene is TRBV5-4, the J gene TRBJ1-1; 7 nucleotides align to TRBD1. J gave up 2 bases and V 4 bases, and 8 bases lay outside the gene matches. CDR3 length equals 15 residues. CDR1 and CDR2 from the germline V gene are SGHNT and YYREEE (reference sequence). The CDR3 loop is CASSADRARNTEAFF. The CDR3 region has the DNA TGTGCCAGCAGCGCCGACAGGGCCCGAAACACTGAAGCTTTCTTT.

This clonotype is termed medium-sized. J is TRBJ2-1 and V is TRBV5-4; D might be TRBD1 (5 bases). Trimming removed 0 bases from V and 6 bases from J, with 7 bases in between. CDR3 size: 13 residues. Germline loops: CDR1 SGHNT, CDR2 YYREEE (reference sequence). CDR3 nucleotide sequence: TGTGCCAGCAGCTTGGTAACAGGCAATGAGCAGTTCTTC. This codes for CASSLVTGNEQFF.

This clonotype was counted many times. The rearrangement uses TRBV12-3 or TRBV12-4 and TRBJ2-5, with D unresolved. Deletions cut 1 base from V and 3 bases from J, with 6 bases between. The CDR3 length is 13 residues. CDR3 sequence (DNA): TGTGCCAGCAGTTTAGGGCTTAAAGAGACCCAGTACTTC. It specifies CASSLGLKETQYF.

This clonotype was recorded at least ten times. CDR3 in amino acids: CASSGQRAATGANVLTF. Written as DNA, the CDR3 is TGTGCCAGCTCAGGCCAGCGAGCGGCTACTGGGGCCAACGTCCTGACTTTC. This chain links TRBV18 with TRBJ2-6, with D maybe TRBD2 (5 bases). The CDR3 covers 17 residues. Trimming removed 5 bases at V and 2 bases at J, with 16 bases between. Germline V gene data show CDR1 as KGHSH and CDR2 as LQKENI.

This clonotype was detected ten times or more. The rearrangement uses TRBV4-1 and TRBJ1-1; 11 nucleotides agree with TRBD1. Germline-derived CDR1 and CDR2 are MGHRA and YSYEKL. CDR3 length equals 16 residues. The J segment lost 1 base and the V segment lost 5 bases, leaving 6 bases of the junction unmatched. The CDR3 DNA reads as TGCGCCAGCAGCGCGGGACAGGGGGTTTCGAACACTGAAGCTTTCTTT. The encoded protein is CASSAGQGVSNTEAFF.